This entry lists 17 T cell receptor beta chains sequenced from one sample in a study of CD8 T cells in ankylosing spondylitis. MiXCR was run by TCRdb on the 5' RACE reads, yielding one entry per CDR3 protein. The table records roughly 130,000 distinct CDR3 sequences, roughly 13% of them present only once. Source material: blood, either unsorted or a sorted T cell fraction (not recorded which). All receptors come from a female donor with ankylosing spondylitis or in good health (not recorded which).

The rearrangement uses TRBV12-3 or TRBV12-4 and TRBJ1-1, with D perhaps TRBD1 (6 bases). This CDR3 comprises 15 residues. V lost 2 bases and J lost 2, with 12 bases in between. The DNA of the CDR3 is TGTGCCAGCAGTTTATATAGGGGGTTAAACACTGAAGCTTTCTTT. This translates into CASSLYRGLNTEAFF.

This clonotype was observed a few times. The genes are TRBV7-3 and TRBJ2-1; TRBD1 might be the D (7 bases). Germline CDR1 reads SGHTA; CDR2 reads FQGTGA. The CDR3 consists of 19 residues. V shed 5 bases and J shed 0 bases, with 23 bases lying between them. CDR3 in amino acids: CASSNYRGTAQSSYNEQFF. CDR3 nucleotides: TGTGCCAGCAGCAACTACCGCGGGACAGCTCAGAGCTCCTACAATGAGCAGTTCTTC.

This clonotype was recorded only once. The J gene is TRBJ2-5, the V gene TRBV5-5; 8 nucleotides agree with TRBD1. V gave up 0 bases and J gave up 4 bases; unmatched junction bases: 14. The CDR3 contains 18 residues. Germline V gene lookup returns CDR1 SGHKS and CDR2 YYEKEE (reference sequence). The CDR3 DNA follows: TGTGCCAGCAGCTTGGCTGGGATTCAAAGGGACAGGAGAGAGACCCAGTACTTC. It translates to CASSLAGIQRDRRETQYF. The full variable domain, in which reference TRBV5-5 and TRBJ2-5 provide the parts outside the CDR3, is DAGVTQSPTHLIKTRGQQVTLRCSPISGHKSVSWYQQVLGQGPQFIFQYYEKEERGRGNFPDRFSARQFPNYSSELNVNALLLGDSALYLCASSLAGIQRDRRETQYFGPGTRLLVL.

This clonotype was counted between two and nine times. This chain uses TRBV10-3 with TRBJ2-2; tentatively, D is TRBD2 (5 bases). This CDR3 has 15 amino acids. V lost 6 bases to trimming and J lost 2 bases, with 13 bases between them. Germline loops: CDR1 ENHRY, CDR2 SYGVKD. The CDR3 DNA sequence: TGTGCCATCAGGGGGTCGGGGATAAACACCGGGGAGCTGTTTTTT. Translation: CAIRGSGINTGELFF.

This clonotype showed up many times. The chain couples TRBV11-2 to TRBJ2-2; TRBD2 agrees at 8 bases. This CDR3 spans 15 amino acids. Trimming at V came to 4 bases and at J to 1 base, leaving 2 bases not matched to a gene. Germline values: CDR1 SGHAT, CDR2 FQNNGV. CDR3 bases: TGTGCCAGCAGCTCTACTAGCGGGAACACCGGGGAGCTGTTTTTT. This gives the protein CASSSTSGNTGELFF.

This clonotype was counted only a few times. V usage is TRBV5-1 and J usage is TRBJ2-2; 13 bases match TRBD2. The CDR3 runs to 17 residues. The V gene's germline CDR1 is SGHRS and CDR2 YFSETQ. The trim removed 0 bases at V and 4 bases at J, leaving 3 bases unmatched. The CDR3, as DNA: TGCGCCAGCAGCTTGGGCGGACTAGCGGGAGTCACCGGGGAGCTGTTTTTT. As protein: CASSLGGLAGVTGELFF.

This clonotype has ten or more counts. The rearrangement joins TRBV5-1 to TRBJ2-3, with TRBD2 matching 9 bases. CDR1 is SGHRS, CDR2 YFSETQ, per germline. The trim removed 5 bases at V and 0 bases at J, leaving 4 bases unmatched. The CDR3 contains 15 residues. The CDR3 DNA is TGCGCCAGCAGGCCTAGCGGGGCCAGCACAGATACGCAGTATTTT. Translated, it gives CASRPSGASTDTQYF. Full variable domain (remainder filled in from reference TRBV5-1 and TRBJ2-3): KAGVTQTPRYLIKTRGQQVTLSCSPISGHRSVSWYQQTPGQGLQFLFEYFSETQRNKGNFPGRFSGRQFSNSRSEMNVSTLELGDSALYLCASRPSGASTDTQYFGPGTRLTVL.

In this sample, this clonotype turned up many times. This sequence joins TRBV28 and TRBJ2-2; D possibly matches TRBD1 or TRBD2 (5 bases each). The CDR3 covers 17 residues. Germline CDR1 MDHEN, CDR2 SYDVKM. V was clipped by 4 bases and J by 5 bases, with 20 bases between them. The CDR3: CASSSIAGTWETGELFF. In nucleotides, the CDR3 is TGTGCCAGCAGTTCGATAGCCGGGACGTGGGAAACCGGGGAGCTGTTTTTT.

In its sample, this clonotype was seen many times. The CDR3 is CSALLAGAVEQFF. CDR3 nucleotide sequence: TGCAGTGCTCTTCTAGCGGGAGCCGTTGAGCAGTTCTTC. The V call is TRBV20-1, the J call TRBJ2-1; 10 bases line up with TRBD2. This CDR3 region has 13 residues. V lost 5 bases and J lost 9; bases outside the gene matches: 7. Germline CDR1 and CDR2: DFQATT and SNEGSKA (reference sequence).

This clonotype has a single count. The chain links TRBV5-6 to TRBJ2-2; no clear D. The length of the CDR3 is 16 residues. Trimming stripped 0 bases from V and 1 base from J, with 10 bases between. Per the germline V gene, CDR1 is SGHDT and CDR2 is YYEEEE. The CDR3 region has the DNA TGTGCCAGCAGCTTGGGAACGGTGGGGAACACCGGGGAGCTGTTTTTT. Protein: CASSLGTVGNTGELFF.

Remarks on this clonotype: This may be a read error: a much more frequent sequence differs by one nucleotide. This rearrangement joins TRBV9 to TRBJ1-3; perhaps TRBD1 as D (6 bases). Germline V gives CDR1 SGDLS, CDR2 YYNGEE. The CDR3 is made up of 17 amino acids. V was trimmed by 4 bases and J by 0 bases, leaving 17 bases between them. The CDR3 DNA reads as TGTGCCAGCAGCAACTCCCTACAGGGCCACTCTGGAAACACCATATATTTT. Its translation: CASSNSLQGHSGNTIYF.

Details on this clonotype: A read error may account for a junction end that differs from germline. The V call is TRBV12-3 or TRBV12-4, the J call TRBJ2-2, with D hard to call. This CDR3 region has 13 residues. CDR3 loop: CASSRPNTGELFF. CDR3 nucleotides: TGTGCCAGCAGTCGCCCGAATACCGGGGAGCTGTTTTTT.

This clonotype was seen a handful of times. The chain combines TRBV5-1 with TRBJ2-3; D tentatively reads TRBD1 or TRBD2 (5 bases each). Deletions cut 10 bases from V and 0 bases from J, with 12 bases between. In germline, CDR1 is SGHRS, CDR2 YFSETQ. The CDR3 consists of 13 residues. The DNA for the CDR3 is TGCGCCTCGAGGGGACCTAGCACAGATACGCAGTATTTT. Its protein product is CASRGPSTDTQYF.

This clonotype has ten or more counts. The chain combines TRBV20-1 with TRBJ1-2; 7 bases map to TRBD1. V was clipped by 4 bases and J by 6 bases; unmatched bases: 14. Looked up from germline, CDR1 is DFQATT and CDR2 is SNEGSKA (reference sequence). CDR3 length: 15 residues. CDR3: CSANPRQGVVDGYTF. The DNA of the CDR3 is TGCAGTGCTAACCCCAGACAGGGTGTAGTTGATGGCTACACCTTC.

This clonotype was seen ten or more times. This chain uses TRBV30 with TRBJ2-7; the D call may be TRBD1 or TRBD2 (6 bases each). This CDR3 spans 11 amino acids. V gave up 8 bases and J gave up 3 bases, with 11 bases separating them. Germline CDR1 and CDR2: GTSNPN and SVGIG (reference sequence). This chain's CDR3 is CAHRGDYEQYF. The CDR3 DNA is TGTGCCCATAGGGGGGACTACGAGCAGTACTTC. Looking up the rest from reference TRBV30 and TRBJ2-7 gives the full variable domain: SQTIHQWPATLVQPVGSPLSLECTVEGTSNPNLYWYRQAAGRGLQLLFYSVGIGQISSEVPQNLSASRPQDRQFILSSKKLLLSDSGFYLCAHRGDYEQYFGPGTRLTVT.

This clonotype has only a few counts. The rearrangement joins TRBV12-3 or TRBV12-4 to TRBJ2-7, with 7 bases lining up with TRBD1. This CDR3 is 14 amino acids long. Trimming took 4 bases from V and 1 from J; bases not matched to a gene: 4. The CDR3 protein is CASSSTGISYEQYF. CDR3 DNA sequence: TGTGCCAGCAGTTCGACAGGGATTTCCTACGAGCAGTACTTC.

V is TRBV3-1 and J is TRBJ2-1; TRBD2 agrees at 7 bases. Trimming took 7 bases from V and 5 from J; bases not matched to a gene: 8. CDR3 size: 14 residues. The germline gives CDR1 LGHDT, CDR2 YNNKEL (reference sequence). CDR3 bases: TGTGCCAGCACTGGGCGGGGGATTAACAATGAGCAGTTCTTC. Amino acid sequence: CASTGRGINNEQFF.